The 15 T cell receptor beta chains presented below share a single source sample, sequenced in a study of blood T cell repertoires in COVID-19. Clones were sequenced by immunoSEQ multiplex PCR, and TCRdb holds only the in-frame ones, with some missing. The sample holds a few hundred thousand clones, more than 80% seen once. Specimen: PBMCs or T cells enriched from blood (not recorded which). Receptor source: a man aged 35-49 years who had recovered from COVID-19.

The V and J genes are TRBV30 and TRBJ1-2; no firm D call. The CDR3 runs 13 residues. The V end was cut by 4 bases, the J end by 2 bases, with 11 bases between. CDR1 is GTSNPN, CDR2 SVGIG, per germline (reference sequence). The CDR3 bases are TGTGCCTGGAACACCGACATAAACTATGGCTACACCTTC. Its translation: CAWNTDINYGYTF.

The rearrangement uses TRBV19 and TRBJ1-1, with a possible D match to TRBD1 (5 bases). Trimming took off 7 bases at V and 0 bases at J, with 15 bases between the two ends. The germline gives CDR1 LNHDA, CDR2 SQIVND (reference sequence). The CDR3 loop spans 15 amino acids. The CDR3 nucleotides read TGTGCCAGTAAGGGATGGGGCAGCATGAACACTGAAGCTTTCTTT. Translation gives CASKGWGSMNTEAFF. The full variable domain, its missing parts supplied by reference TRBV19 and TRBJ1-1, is DGGITQSPKYLFRKEGQNVTLSCEQNLNHDAMYWYRQDPGQGLRLIYYSQIVNDFQKGDIAEGYSVSREKKESFPLTVTSAQKNPTAFYLCASKGWGSMNTEAFFGQGTRLTVV.

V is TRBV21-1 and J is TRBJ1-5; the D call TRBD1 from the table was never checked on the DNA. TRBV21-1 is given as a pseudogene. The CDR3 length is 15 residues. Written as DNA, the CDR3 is TGTGCCAGCAGCACCCGGACAGGGGGCAATCAGCCCCAGCATTTT. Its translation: CASSTRTGGNQPQHF.

The CDR3 coding sequence is TGTGCCACCAGTGATTCTGAGGGCAGATTACCGTATGGCTACACCTTC. It encodes CATSDSEGRLPYGYTF. The V and J genes are TRBV24-1 and TRBJ1-2; no clear D. Germline V CDR1 and CDR2: KGHDR, SFDVKD. Trimming removed 2 bases from V and 5 bases from J, with 17 bases in between. The CDR3 has 16 residues.

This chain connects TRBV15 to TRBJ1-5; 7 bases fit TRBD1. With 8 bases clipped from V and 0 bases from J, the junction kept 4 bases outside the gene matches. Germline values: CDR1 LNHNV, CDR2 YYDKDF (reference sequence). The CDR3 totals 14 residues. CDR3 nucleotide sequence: TGTGCCACCCATACAGGGGATAGCAATCAGCCCCAGCATTTT. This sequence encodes CATHTGDSNQPQHF.

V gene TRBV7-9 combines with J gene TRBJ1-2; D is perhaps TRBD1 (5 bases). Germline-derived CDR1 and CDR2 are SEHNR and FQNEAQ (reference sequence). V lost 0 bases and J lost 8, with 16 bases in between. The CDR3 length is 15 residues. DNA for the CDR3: TGTGCCAGCAGCTTAGCGGCGGGGCCCCCAGCGGGCTACACCTTC. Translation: CASSLAAGPPAGYTF.

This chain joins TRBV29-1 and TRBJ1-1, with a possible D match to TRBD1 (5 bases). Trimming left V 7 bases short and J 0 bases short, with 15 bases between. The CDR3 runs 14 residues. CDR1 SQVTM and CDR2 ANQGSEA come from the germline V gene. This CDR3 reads CSATGTDMNTEAFF. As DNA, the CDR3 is TGCAGCGCTACCGGGACTGACATGAACACTGAAGCTTTCTTT.

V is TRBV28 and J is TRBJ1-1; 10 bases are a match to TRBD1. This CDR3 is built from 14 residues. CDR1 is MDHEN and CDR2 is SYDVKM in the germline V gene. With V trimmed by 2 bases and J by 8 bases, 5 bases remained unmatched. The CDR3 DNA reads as TGTGCCAGCAGTTTACTGCCGGGACAGGGGGAAGCTTTCTTT. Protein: CASSLLPGQGEAFF.

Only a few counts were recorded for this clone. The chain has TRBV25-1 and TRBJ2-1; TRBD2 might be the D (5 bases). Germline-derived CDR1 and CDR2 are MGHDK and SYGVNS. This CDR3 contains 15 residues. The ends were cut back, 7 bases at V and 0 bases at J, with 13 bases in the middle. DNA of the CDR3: TGTGCCAGCACGGGGATTCCGTACTCCTACAATGAGCAGTTCTTC. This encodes CASTGIPYSYNEQFF.

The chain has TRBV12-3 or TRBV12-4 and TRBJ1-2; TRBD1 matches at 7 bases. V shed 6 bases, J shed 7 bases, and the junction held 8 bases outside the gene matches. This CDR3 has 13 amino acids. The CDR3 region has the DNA TGTGCCAGCAGAACGACAGGGACGAGTGGCTACACCTTC. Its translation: CASRTTGTSGYTF.

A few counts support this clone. The CDR3 DNA sequence: TGTGCCAGCAGCCAAGCACAGGGGGCAAGGGGAAACACCATATATTTT. This gives the protein CASSQAQGARGNTIYF. The rearrangement links TRBV3-1 (or the pseudogene TRBV3-2) to TRBJ1-3; the match to TRBD1 covers 9 bases. The CDR3 is 16 amino acids. Losses at the gene ends were 1 base for V and 4 bases for J; bases not matched to a gene: 5. The V gene's germline CDR1 is LGHDT and CDR2 YNNKEL (reference sequence).

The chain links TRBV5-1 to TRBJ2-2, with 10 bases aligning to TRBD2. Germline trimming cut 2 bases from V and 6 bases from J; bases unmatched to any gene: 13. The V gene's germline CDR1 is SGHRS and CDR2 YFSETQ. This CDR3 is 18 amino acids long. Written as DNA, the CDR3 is TGCGCCAGCAGCTTTAATTCTGAAAGCGGGGGGGCCCCCGGGGAGCTGTTTTTT. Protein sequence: CASSFNSESGGAPGELFF.

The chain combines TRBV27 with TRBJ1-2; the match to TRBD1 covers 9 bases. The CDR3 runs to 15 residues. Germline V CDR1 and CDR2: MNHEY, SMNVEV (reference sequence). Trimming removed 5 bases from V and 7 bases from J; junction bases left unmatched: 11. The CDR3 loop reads CASSLLTGGRTGYTF. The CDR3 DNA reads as TGTGCCAGCAGTCTCTTGACAGGGGGACGGACTGGCTACACCTTC.

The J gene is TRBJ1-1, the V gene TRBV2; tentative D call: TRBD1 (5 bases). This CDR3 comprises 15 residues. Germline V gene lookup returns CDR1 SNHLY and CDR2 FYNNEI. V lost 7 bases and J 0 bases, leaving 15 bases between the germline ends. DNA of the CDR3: TGTGCCAGCACCCGGGACCTAGCGATGAACACTGAAGCTTTCTTT. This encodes CASTRDLAMNTEAFF.

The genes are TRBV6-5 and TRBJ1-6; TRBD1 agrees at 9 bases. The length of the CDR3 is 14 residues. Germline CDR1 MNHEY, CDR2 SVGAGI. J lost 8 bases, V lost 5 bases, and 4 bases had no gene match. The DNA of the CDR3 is TGTGCCAGCAGTCGACAGGGGGACTATTCACCCCTCCACTTT. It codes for CASSRQGDYSPLHF.